This section outlines one T cell receptor beta chain sequence together with its context. Its target is unknown. The data belong to a study of graft-versus-host responses after intestinal transplantation. Study summary: In this cohort, recipients had multivisceral, liver-intestinal, or isolated intestinal transplants.

TCRdb's copy holds only in-frame clones and misses some; the assay was immunoSEQ multiplex PCR. The table records about 25,000 clones, 80% to 95% of them present only once. CDR1 SGHDN and CDR2 FVKESK come from the germline V gene. This CDR3 is 12 amino acids long. V was trimmed by 5 bases and J by 9 bases, leaving 11 bases between them. Study conclusions and caveats: Allografts of patients with graft-donor T cell macrochimerism showed high graft-versus-host to host-versus-graft clone ratios. Early post-transplant HvG declines tracked with peak circulating GvH clone levels. Recipient marrow harbored GvH clones, some of which surfaced first in ileum or blood.

The chain uses TRBV14 and TRBJ2-1; D may be TRBD1 (6 bases). The sample was PBMCs, taken 18 days after transplant. This clonotype was sampled from a human patient who received an intestinal transplant, so some T cells may come from the graft donor. CDR3 region: CASSLVRGEQFF. The CDR3 DNA follows: TGTGCCAGCAGCTTAGTCAGGGGTGAGCAGTTCTTC.